The clone carrying this T cell receptor beta chain showed up many times. By 5'RACE with 10-nucleotide random UMIs, the cDNA was made. Every sequencing run generated over 160 million TCR-beta sequences from 15-18 subjects. Each CDR3 protein is one row after TCRdb ran MiXCR on the 5' RACE reads. The sample includes fewer than 25,000 distinct CDR3 sequences, 10% to 15% of them seen just once. The data derive from a study of neurological immune-mediated disorders. Germline V gene data show CDR1 as LGHDT and CDR2 as YNNKEL (reference sequence). J was trimmed by 3 bases and V by 1 base; bases with no gene match: 3. CDR3 length: 16 residues. Unsorted libraries were prepared from 2 million PBMCs held at -80 C.

What was sequenced was PBMCs. The clonotype comes from a woman aged 40 to 49 with HTLV-1-associated myelopathy (HAM/TSP). The rearrangement uses TRBV3-1 and TRBJ2-5, with 12 positions matching TRBD2. CDR3 DNA: TGTGCCAGCAGCCAAGGACTAGCGGGGGCCAAAGAGACCCAGTACTTC. Encoded protein: CASSQGLAGAKETQYF.